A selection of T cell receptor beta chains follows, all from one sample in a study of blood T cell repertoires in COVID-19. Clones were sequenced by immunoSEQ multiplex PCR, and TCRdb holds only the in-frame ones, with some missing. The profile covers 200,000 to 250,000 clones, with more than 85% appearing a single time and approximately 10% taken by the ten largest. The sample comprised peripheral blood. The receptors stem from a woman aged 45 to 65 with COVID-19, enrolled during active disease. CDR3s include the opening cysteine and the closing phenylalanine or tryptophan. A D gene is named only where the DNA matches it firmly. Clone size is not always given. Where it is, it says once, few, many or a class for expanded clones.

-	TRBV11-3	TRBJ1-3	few	CASSLWGLGNTIYF	TGTGCCAGCAGCTTGTGGGGGCTCGGAAACACCATATATTTT
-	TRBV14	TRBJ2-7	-	CASSQLGNYEQYF	TGTGCCAGCAGCCAACTAGGAAACTACGAGCAGTACTTC
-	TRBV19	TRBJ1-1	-	CASRLNTEAFF	TGTGCCTCGAGGCTGAACACTGAAGCTTTCTTT
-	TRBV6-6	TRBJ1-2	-	CASIDGSFYGYTF	TGTGCCAGCATCGACGGGTCCTTCTATGGCTACACCTTC
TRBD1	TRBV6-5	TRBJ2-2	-	CASRLDRGPGELFF	TGTGCCAGCAGGTTGGACAGGGGGCCCGGGGAGCTGTTTTTT
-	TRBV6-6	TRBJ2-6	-	CASSRQVSSGANVLTF	TGTGCCAGCAGTCGACAGGTGAGCTCTGGGGCCAACGTCCTGACTTTC
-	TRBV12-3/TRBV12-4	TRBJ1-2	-	CASREGSYGYTF	TGTGCCAGCAGGGAGGGTAGCTATGGCTACACCTTC
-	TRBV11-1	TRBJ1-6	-	CASSFASSYNSPLHF	TGTGCCAGCAGCTTTGCCAGCTCCTATAATTCACCCCTCCACTTT
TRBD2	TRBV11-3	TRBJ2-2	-	CASSLDDWTSGVTGELFF	TGTGCCAGCAGCTTAGATGACTGGACTAGCGGGGTTACCGGGGAGCTGTTTTTT
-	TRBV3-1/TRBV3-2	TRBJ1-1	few	CASSPTTLSRGNTEAFF	TGTGCCAGCAGCCCTACCACACTCTCCAGGGGAAACACTGAAGCTTTCTTT
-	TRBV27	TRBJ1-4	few	CASSSIRGRDEKLFF	TGTGCCAGCAGTTCCATCAGGGGAAGGGATGAAAAACTGTTTTTT
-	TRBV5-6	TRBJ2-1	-	CASSFRNEQFF	TGTGCCAGCAGCTTCCGCAATGAGCAGTTCTTC
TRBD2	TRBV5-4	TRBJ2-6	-	CASSRPIAGGSSGANVLTF	TGTGCCAGCAGCCGTCCTATAGCGGGGGGTAGCTCTGGGGCCAACGTCCTGACTTTC
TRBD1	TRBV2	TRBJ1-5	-	CASSRDRGRSKPQHF	TGTGCCAGCAGCCGGGACAGGGGGCGGAGTAAGCCCCAGCATTTT
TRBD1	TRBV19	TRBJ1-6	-	CASSIGGQGSSYNSPLHF	TGTGCCAGTAGTATAGGCGGACAGGGGAGCTCCTATAATTCACCCCTCCACTTT
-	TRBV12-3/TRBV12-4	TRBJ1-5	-	CASTLTGNQPQHF	TGTGCCAGCACCTTAACAGGGAATCAGCCCCAGCATTTT
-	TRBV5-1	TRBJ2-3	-	CASSWGRQRLTDTQYF	TGCGCCAGCAGCTGGGGCAGACAGAGACTCACAGATACGCAGTATTTT
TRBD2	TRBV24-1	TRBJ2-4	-	CATPVNRRGWGDIQYF	TGTGCCACCCCCGTGAACCGGCGGGGGTGGGGGGACATTCAGTACTTC
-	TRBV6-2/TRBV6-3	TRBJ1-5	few	CASSYSRDWGQPQHF	TGTGCCAGCAGTTACTCAAGGGACTGGGGTCAGCCCCAGCATTTT
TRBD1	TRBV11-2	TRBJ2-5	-	CASSTTTGVGKTQYF	TGTGCCAGCAGCACCACGACAGGGGTCGGAAAGACCCAGTACTTC
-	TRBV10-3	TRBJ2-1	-	CATRTGSDEQFF	TGTGCCACCCGAACAGGGTCCGATGAGCAGTTCTTC
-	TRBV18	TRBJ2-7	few	CASSPYGAIGQYF	TGTGCCAGCTCACCATACGGTGCGATCGGGCAGTACTTC
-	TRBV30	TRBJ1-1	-	CAWTQGPTEAFF	TGTGCCTGGACCCAGGGGCCCACTGAAGCTTTCTTT
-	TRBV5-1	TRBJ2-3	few	CASSLEGELDTQYF	TGCGCCAGCAGCTTAGAGGGGGAACTAGATACGCAGTATTTT
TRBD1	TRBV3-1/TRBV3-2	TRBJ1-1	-	CASSQDPGQGKAFF	TGTGCCAGCAGCCAAGATCCGGGACAGGGGAAAGCTTTCTTT
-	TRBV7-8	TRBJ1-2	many	CASSLARRQGYGYTF	TGTGCCAGCAGCTTAGCGCGGAGGCAGGGGTATGGCTACACCTTC
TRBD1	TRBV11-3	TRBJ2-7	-	CASSPGGRGLLTYEQYF	TGTGCCAGCAGCCCAGGGGGCAGGGGGCTCCTCACCTACGAGCAGTACTTC
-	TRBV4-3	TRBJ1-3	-	CASSQDQGSGNTIYF	TGCGCCAGCAGCCAAGATCAGGGGTCTGGAAACACCATATATTTT
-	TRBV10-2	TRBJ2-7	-	CASSRAYEQYF	TGCGCCAGCAGTCGAGCCTACGAGCAGTACTTC
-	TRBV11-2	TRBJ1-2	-	CASSQIKGVPYGYTF	TGTGCCAGCAGCCAAATTAAGGGGGTGCCCTATGGCTACACCTTC
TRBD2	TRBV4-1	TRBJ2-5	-	CASSQGTGGAGETQYF	TGCGCCAGCAGCCAAGGCACCGGGGGGGCCGGGGAGACCCAGTACTTC
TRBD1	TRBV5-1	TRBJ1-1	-	CASRMGQGVTAFF	TGCGCCAGCAGGATGGGACAGGGAGTCACGGCTTTCTTT
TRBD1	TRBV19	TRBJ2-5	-	CASSIAGGETQYF	TGTGCCAGTAGTATCGCAGGGGGCGAGACCCAGTACTTC
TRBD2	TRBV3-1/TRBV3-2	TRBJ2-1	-	CASSLSSGSYNEQFF	TGTGCCAGCAGCCTTTCTAGCGGATCCTACAATGAGCAGTTCTTC
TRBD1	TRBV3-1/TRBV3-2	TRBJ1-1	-	CASSQDRGNTEAFF	TGTGCCAGCAGCCAGGACAGGGGGAACACTGAAGCTTTCTTT
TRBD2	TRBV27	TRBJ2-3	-	CASSPQSGGAFVRDTQYF	TGTGCCAGCAGTCCCCAGAGCGGGGGGGCCTTCGTGAGAGATACGCAGTATTTT
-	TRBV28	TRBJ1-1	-	CASIPQGGWNTEAFF	TGTGCCAGCATCCCCCAGGGTGGATGGAACACTGAAGCTTTCTTT
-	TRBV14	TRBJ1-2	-	CASSQDLFYGYTF	TGTGCCAGCAGCCAAGACCTCTTCTATGGCTACACCTTC
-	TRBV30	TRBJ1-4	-	CAWSVWGGRGLGKLFF	TGTGCCTGGAGTGTTTGGGGAGGAAGGGGTTTGGGAAAACTGTTTTTT
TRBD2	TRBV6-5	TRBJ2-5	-	CASSYRSGGPQETQYF	TGTGCCAGCAGTTACAGGAGCGGGGGGCCCCAAGAGACCCAGTACTTC
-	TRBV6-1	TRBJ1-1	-	CASSEAGGWAEAFF	TGTGCCAGCAGTGAAGCTGGGGGGTGGGCTGAAGCTTTCTTT
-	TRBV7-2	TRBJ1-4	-	CASPDNEKLFF	TGTGCCAGCCCAGATAATGAAAAACTGTTTTTT
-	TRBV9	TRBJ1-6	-	CASSVETDGNSPLHF	TGTGCCAGCAGCGTAGAGACAGACGGTAATTCACCCCTCCACTTT
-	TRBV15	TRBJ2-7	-	CATSRETTAALYEQYF	TGTGCCACCAGCAGAGAAACTACGGCAGCGCTGTACGAGCAGTACTTC
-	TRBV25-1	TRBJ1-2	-	CASSDPGYGYTF	TGTGCCAGCAGTGACCCAGGGTATGGCTACACCTTC